The next 10 T cell receptor beta chains were all read from a single sample in a study of OX40 agonist ivuxolimab in advanced cancers. Profiled with immunoSEQ multiplex PCR; TCRdb holds only in-frame clones, not every one. The sample has about 69,000 clones, around 90% seen once. This material consisted of CD4+ or CD8+ T cells sorted from blood, taken in a trial of the OX40 agonist ivuxolimab. The receptor source for this set is an adult with an advanced solid tumor such as melanoma, head and neck, liver or kidney cancer.

The J gene is TRBJ2-5, the V gene TRBV7-9, with TRBD2 identical over 12 bases. Losses at the gene ends were 1 base for V and 5 bases for J; bases not matched to a gene: 8. The CDR3 totals 17 residues. Germline CDR1 is SEHNR and CDR2 is FQNEAQ (reference sequence). CDR3 nucleotide sequence: TGTGCCAGCAGCTTAGGACTAGCGGGAGTGTTGTGGGAGACCCAGTACTTC. It specifies CASSLGLAGVLWETQYF.

The chain combines TRBV28 with TRBJ2-3; D is unclear. This CDR3 contains 12 residues. V was cut by 4 bases and J by 6 bases, with 8 bases left in between. The germline V gene has CDR1 MDHEN and CDR2 SYDVKM. The DNA of the CDR3 is TGTGCCAGCAGTTACCAACGGGATACGCAGTATTTT. It encodes CASSYQRDTQYF.

This clone has just a few counts. The V and J genes are TRBV7-9 and TRBJ2-7; D may be TRBD1 (5 bases). The V and J ends lost 9 bases and 3 bases respectively, with 9 bases between them. Germline assignment: CDR1 SEHNR and CDR2 FQNEAQ (reference sequence). The CDR3 runs 11 residues. The CDR3 reads CASEDSYEQYF. CDR3 nucleotides: TGTGCCAGTGAAGACAGCTACGAGCAGTACTTC.

The chain is built from TRBV28 and TRBJ1-4; D is possibly TRBD1 (6 bases). V lost 7 bases and J lost 7, with 16 bases in between. In germline, CDR1 is MDHEN, CDR2 SYDVKM. CDR3 length equals 14 residues. The CDR3 sequence is CASMSGGGAEKLFF. The CDR3 DNA reads as TGTGCCAGCATGTCAGGCGGGGGGGCTGAAAAACTGTTTTTT. The variable domain in full, with the rest retrieved from reference TRBV28 and TRBJ1-4, is DVKVTQSSRYLVKRTGEKVFLECVQDMDHENMFWYRQDPGLGLRLIYFSYDVKMKEKGDIPEGYSVSREKKERFSLILESASTNQTSMYLCASMSGGGAEKLFFGSGTQLSVL.

This clone was seen a few times. The rearrangement links TRBV10-1 to TRBJ2-5; D may match TRBD1 or TRBD2 (5 bases each). Germline assignment: CDR1 WNHNN and CDR2 SYGVQD (reference sequence). The length of the CDR3 is 16 residues. V lost 3 bases and J lost 2, with 16 bases in between. The CDR3 loop is CASSETSGPIQETQYF. Written as DNA, the CDR3 is TGCGCCAGCAGTGAAACGTCGGGACCCATTCAAGAGACCCAGTACTTC.

The chain recombines TRBV7-3 with TRBJ2-7; TRBD1 agrees at 8 bases. This CDR3 comprises 16 residues. Trimming cost V 5 bases and J 3 bases; bases outside gene matches: 12. Germline V gene data show CDR1 as SGHTA and CDR2 as FQGTGA. The CDR3 DNA sequence: TGTGCCAGCAGCCCACCACACGGGACAGGATACTACGAGCAGTACTTC. Translated: CASSPPHGTGYYEQYF.

The chain uses TRBV6-1 and TRBJ2-5; 9 bases are a match to TRBD2. Germline V CDR1 and CDR2: MNHNS, SASEGT. This CDR3 has 15 residues. Unmatched junction bases numbered 12, after V lost 6 bases and J lost 7 bases. CDR3 bases: TGTGCCAGCAGGGATAGCGGGAGAGGCGGTGTGACCCAGTACTTC. This codes for CASRDSGRGGVTQYF.

This sequence joins TRBV11-3 and TRBJ1-3; D is perhaps TRBD1 (6 bases). The germline V gene encodes CDR1 SGHNT and CDR2 YENEEA. The CDR3 runs to 15 residues. Trimming removed 6 bases from V and 1 base from J, with 13 bases in between. CDR3 nucleotides: TGTGCCAGCAGTCTAGGGGGGGAATCTGGAAACACCATATATTTT. This gives the protein CASSLGGESGNTIYF.

This clone was seen just once. The gene calls are TRBV7-2 and TRBJ1-4; TRBD1 agrees at 9 bases. The CDR3 spans 15 residues. The V gene end was trimmed by 5 bases and the J gene end by 7 bases; junction bases not matched to a gene: 8. The germline V gene has CDR1 SGHTA and CDR2 FQGNSA. CDR3 sequence: CASSGGDREAEKLFF. The CDR3, as DNA: TGTGCCAGCAGCGGGGGGGACAGGGAGGCTGAAAAACTGTTTTTT.

V and J are TRBV27 and TRBJ2-2, with a tentative D call TRBD1 (6 bases). Germline V lookup: CDR1 MNHEY, CDR2 SMNVEV (reference sequence). The CDR3 runs to 17 residues. Between the trimmed V and J ends, which lost 2 bases and 7 bases, there was a span of 20 bases. The CDR3 DNA reads as TGTGCCAGCAGTTTAGCGACAGGCGGTTGGAGAGGCGGGGAGCTGTTTTTT. Amino acids: CASSLATGGWRGGELFF.